This TCR beta chain was recovered during a study of identical twins. Study results and limitations: Fewer insertions characterized abundant cord blood beta clonotypes, whereas memory repertoires showed none. Zero-insertion findings could be partly confounded by invariant cells (MAIT and iNKT cells). Findings came from cross-sectional statistics, without long-term follow-up of donors. Models predicted less out-of-frame TCR alpha sharing in monozygotic twins than was found.

In this sample, this clonotype turned up many times. Its antigen remains unknown. Germline trimming cut 6 bases from V and 10 bases from J; bases unmatched to any gene: 0. The CDR3 contains 11 residues. Germline lookup yields CDR1 LGHDT and CDR2 YNNKEL (reference sequence). Each CDR3 protein gets one entry after TCRdb re-called the 5' RACE reads with MiXCR. The sample has 200,000 to 250,000 distinct CDR3 sequences; over 12% are singletons. The sample taken for sequencing was memory (CD45RO+) T cells sorted from blood. The rearrangement joins TRBV3-1 to TRBJ2-1; 10 bases fit TRBD2. The TCR was taken from a woman between 18 and 29 years old in good health. CDR3 loop: CASRTSGEQFF. As DNA, the CDR3 is TGTGCCAGCAGGACTAGCGGGGAGCAGTTCTTC.